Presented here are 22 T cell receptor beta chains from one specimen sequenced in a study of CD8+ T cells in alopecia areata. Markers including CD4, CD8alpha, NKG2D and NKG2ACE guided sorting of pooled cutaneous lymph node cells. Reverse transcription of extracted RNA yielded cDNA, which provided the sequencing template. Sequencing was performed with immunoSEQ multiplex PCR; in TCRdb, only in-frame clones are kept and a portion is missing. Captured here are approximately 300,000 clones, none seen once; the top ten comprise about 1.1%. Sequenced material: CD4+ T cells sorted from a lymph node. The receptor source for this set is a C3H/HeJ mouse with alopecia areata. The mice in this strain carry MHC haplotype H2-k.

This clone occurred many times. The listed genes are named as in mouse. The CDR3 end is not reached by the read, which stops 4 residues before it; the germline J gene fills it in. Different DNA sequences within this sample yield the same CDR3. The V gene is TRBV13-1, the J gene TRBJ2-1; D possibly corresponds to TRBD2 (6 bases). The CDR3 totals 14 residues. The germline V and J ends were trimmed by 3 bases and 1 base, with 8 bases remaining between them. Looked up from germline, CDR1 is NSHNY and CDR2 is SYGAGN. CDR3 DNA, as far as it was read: TGTGCCAGCAGTGCTGGGGTCAACTATGCT. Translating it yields CASSAGVNYA. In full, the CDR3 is CASSAGVNYAEQFF.

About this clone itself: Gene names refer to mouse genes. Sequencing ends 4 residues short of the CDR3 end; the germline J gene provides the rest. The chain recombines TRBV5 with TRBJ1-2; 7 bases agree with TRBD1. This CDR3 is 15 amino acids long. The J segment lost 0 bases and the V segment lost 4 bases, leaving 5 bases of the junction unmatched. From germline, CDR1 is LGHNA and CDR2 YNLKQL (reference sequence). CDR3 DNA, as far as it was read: TGTGCCAGCAGCCCTCACAGGGGATCAAACTCC. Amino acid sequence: CASSPHRGSNS. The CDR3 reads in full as CASSPHRGSNSDYTF.

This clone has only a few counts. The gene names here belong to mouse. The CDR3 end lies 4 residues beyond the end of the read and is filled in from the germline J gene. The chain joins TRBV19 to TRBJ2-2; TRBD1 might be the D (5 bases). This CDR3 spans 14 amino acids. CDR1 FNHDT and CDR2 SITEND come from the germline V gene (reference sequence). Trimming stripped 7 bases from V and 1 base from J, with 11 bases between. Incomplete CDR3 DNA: TGTGCCAGCGGCCCGACAGTAAACACCGGG. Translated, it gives CASGPTVNTG. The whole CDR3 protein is CASGPTVNTGQLYF.

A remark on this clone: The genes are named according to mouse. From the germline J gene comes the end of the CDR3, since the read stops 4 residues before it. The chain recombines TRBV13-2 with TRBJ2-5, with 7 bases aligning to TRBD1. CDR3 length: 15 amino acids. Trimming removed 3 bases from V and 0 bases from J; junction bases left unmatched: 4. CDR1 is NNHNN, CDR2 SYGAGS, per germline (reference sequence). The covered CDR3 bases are TGTGCCAGCGGTGGGGACAGATCTAACCAAGAC. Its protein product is CASGGDRSNQD. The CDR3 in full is CASGGDRSNQDTQYF.

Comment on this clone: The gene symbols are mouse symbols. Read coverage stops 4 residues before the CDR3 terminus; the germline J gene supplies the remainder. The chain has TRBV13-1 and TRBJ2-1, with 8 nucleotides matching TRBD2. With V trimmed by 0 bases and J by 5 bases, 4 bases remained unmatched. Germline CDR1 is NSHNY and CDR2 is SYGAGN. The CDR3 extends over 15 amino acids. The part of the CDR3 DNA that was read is TGTGCCAGCAGTGATGAGGGGGGGCTGGATGCT. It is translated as CASSDEGGLDA. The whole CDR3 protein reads CASSDEGGLDAEQFF.

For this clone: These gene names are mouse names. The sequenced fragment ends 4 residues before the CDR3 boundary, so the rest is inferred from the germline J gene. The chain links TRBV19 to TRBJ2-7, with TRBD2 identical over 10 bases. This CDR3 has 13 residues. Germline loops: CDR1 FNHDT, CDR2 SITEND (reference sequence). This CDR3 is CASTSTGGNEQYF. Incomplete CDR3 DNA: TGTGCCAGCACCTCGACTGGGGGGAAT.

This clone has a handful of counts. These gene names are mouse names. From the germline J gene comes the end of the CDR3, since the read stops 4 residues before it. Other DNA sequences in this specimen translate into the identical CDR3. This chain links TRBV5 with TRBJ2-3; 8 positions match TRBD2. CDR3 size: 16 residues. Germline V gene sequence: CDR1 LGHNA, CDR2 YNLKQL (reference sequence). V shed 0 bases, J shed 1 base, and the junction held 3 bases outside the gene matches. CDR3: CASSQEGGRGAETLYF. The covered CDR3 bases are TGTGCCAGCAGCCAAGAGGGGGGGCGGGGTGCAGAA.

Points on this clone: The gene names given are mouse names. The part of the CDR3 DNA that was read is TGTGCCAGCAGCCAAGAGCCACAGGAGACA. Translated, it gives CASSQEPQET. The CDR3, in full, reads CASSQEPQETEVFF. The chain is built from TRBV5 and TRBJ1-1; maybe TRBD1 (5 bases). The read gets to within 4 residues of the CDR3 end, and the germline J gene fills in the rest. The length of the CDR3 is 14 residues. Germline V gene sequence: CDR1 LGHNA, CDR2 YNLKQL (reference sequence).

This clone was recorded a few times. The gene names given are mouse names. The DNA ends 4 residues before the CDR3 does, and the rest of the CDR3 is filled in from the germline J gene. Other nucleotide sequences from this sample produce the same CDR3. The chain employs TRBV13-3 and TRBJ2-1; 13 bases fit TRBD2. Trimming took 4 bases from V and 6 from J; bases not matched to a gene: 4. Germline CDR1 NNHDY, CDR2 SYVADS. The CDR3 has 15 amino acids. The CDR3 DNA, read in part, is TGTGCCAGCAGTCCCGGGACTGGGGGGGGTGCT. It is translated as CASSPGTGGGA. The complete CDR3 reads CASSPGTGGGAEQFF.

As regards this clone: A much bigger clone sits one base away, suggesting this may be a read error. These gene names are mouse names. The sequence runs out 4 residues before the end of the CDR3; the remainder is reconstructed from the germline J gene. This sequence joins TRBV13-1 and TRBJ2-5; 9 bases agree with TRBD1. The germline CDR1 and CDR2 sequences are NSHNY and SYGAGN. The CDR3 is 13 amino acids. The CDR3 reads CASSRTGEDTQYF. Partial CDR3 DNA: TGTGCCAGCAGTCGGACAGGGGAAGAC.

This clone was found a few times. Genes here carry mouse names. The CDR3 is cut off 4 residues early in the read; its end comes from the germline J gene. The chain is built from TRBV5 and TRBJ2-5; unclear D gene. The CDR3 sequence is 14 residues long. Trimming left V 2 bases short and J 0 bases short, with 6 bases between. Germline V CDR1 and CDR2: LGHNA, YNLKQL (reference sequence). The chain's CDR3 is CASSQTINQDTQYF. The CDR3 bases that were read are TGTGCCAGCAGCCAAACAATTAACCAAGAC.

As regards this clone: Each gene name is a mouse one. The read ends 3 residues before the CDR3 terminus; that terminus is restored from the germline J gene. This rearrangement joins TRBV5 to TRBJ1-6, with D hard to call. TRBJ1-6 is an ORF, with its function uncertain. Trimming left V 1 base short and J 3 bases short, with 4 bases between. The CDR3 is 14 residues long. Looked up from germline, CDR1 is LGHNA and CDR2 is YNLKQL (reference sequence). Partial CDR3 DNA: TGTGCCAGCAGCCAAGGTCTCTATAATTCGCCC. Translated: CASSQGLYNSP. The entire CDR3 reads CASSQGLYNSPLYF.

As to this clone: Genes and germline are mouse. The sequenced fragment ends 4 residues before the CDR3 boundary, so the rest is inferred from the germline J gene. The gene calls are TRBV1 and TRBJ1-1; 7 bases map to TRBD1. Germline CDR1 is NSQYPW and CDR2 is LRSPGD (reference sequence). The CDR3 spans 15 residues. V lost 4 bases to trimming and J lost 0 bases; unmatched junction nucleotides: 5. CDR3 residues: CTCSGGQNANTEVFF. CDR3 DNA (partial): TGCACCTGCAGTGGGGGACAGAATGCAAACACA.

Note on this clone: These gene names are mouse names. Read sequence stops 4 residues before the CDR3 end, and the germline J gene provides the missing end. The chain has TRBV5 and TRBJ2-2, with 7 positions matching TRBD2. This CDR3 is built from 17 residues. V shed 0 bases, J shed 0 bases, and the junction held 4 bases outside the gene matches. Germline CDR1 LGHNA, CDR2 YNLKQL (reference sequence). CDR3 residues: CASSQDRTGANTGQLYF. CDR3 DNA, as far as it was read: TGTGCCAGCAGCCAAGATCGCACTGGGGCAAACACCGGG.

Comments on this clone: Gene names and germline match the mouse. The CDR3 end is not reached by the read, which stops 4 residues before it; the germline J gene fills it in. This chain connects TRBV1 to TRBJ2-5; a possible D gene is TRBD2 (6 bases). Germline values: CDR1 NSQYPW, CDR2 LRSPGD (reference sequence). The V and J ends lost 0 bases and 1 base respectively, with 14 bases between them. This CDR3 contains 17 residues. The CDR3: CTCSADRSGGYQDTQYF. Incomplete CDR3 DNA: TGCACCTGCAGTGCAGATCGATCCGGGGGGTACCAAGAC. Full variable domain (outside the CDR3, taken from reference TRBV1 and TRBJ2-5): VTLLEQNPRWRLVPRGQAVNLRCILKNSQYPWMSWYQQDLQKQLQWLFTLRSPGDKEVKSLPGADYLATRVTDTELRLQVANMSQGRTLYCTCSADRSGGYQDTQYFGPGTRLLVL.

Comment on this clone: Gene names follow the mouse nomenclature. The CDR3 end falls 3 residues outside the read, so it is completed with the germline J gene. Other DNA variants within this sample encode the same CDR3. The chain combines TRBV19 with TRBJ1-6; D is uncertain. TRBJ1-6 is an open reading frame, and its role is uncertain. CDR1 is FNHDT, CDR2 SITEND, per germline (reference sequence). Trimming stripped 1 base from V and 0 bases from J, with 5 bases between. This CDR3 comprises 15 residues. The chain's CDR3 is CASSIQDSYNSPLYF. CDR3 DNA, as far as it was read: TGTGCCAGCAGTATACAGGATTCCTATAATTCGCCC.

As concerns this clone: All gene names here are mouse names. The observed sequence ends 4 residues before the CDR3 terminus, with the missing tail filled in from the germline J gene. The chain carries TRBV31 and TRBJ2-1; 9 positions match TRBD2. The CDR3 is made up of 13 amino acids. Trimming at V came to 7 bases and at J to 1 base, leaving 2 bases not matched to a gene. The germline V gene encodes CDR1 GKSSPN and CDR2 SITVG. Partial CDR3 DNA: TGTGCCTTCGACTGGGGGAACTATGCT. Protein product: CAFDWGNYA. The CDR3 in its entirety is CAFDWGNYAEQFF.

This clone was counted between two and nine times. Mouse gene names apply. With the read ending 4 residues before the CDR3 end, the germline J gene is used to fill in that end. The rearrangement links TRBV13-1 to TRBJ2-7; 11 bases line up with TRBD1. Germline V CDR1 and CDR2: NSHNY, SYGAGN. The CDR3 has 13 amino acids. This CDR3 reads CASSRTGGDEQYF. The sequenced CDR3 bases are TGTGCCAGCAGCCGGACAGGGGGCGAT.

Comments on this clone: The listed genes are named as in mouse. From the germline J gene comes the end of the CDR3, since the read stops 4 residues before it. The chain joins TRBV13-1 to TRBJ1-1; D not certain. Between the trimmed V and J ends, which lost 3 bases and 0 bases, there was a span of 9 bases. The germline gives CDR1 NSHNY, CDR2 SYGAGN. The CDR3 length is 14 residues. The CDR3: CASSGDIANTEVFF. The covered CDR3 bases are TGTGCCAGCAGTGGAGACATAGCAAACACA.

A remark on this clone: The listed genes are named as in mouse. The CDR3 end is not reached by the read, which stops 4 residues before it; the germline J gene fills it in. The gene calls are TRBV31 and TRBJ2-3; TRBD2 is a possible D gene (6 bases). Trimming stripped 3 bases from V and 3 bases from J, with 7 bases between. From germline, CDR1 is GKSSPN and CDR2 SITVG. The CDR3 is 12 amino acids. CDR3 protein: CAWRWGAETLYF. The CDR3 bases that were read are TGTGCCTGGAGGTGGGGGGCAGAA.

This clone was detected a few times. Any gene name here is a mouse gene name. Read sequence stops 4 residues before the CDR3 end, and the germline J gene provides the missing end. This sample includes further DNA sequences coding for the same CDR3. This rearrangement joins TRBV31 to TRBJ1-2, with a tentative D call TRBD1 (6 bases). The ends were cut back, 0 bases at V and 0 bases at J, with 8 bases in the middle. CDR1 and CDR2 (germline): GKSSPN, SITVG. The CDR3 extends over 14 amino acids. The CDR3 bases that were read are TGTGCCTGGAGTCTACAGGGAACAAACTCC. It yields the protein CAWSLQGTNS. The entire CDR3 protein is CAWSLQGTNSDYTF.

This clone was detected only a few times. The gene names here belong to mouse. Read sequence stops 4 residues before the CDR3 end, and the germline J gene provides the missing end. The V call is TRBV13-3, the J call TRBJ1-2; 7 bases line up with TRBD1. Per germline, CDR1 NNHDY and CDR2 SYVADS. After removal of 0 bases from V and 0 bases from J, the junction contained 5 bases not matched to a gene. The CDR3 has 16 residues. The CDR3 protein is CASSDGPGQSNSDYTF. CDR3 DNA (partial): TGTGCCAGCAGTGATGGACCGGGACAGTCAAACTCC.